These T cell receptor beta chains were read from a single sample in a study of identical twins. MiXCR, run by TCRdb on the 5' RACE reads, gives a single entry per CDR3 protein. The sample contains about 530,000 distinct CDR3 sequences, about 16% of which appear only once. This sample also appeared in a second study, on yellow fever vaccine responses in identical twins.

Sequenced sample: CD4+ T cells sorted from blood. The receptors stem from a woman under 30 in good health. The CDR3 runs from the conserved cysteine through the conserved F or W. D genes are given only for firm matches. Some rows mark clone size as missing; the rest say once, few, many or name a class of expanded clone.

abundance,v_gene,j_gene,d_gene,CDR3nt,CDR3aa
NA,TRBV20-1,TRBJ1-5,NA,TGCAGTGCTCACAGGGATAGCAATCAGCCCCAGCATTTT,CSAHRDSNQPQHF
NA,TRBV18,TRBJ2-1,TRBD1,TGTGCCAGCTCACGAAGTACCGGGACAGGGATCGGCAATGAGCAGTTCTTC,CASSRSTGTGIGNEQFF
few,TRBV3-1,TRBJ2-1,TRBD2,TGTGCCAGCAGCCAGCCCGGCCTAGCGGCCTACAATGAGCAGTTCTTC,CASSQPGLAAYNEQFF
NA,TRBV11-2,TRBJ2-2,TRBD2,TGTGCCAGCAGCGCCACCCTAGCGGGGTCGACCGGGGAGCTGTTTTTT,CASSATLAGSTGELFF
NA,TRBV9,TRBJ2-1,TRBD2,TGTGCCAGCAGCGGAGGGGGACTAGCGGGGCCTTACAATGAGCAGTTCTTC,CASSGGGLAGPYNEQFF
NA,TRBV18,TRBJ1-4,NA,TGTGCCAGCTCACCAACAAAGAATGAAAAACTGTTTTTT,CASSPTKNEKLFF
few,TRBV7-2,TRBJ2-4,NA,TGTGCCAGCAGCTTAGTTCTACTAGCCAAAAACATTCAGTACTTC,CASSLVLLAKNIQYF
NA,TRBV7-9,TRBJ2-3,TRBD2,TGTGCCAGCAGCTGGAGCGGGGCTAGCACAGATACGCAGTATTTT,CASSWSGASTDTQYF
NA,TRBV2,TRBJ2-5,NA,TGTGCCAGCCCCTCGGGAGAGACCCAGTACTTC,CASPSGETQYF
NA,TRBV11-2,TRBJ2-1,NA,TGTGCCAGCAGCTTAGCCGGGGCCTACGATGAGCAGTTCTTC,CASSLAGAYDEQFF
NA,TRBV18,TRBJ2-3,NA,TGTGCCAGCTCACCCGGGACCGATAGCACAGATACGCAGTATTTT,CASSPGTDSTDTQYF
few,TRBV7-8,TRBJ2-5,NA,TGTGCCAGCAGCCCAGAAGGAAGGGTTCTGGAGACCCAGTACTTC,CASSPEGRVLETQYF
few,TRBV7-7,TRBJ2-1,TRBD2,TGTGCCAGCAGCTCCGGACTAGCTGGGCTTTACAATGAGCAGTTCTTC,CASSSGLAGLYNEQFF
NA,TRBV5-5,TRBJ2-2,NA,TGTGCCAGCAGGATGGTCCCGGGGCGAGCCGGGGAGCTGTTTTTT,CASRMVPGRAGELFF
NA,TRBV28,TRBJ2-3,NA,TGTGCCAGCAGCCAGGGGAACACAGATACGCAGTATTTT,CASSQGNTDTQYF
few,TRBV12-3/TRBV12-4,TRBJ2-2,TRBD1,TGTGCCAGCAGAGAACAGGGGTTTGAGGCCGGGGAGCTGTTTTTT,CASREQGFEAGELFF
few,TRBV28,TRBJ2-2,TRBD2,TGTGCCAGCAGTCCTGGGACTAGCGGGGCCGGGGAGCTGTTTTTT,CASSPGTSGAGELFF
NA,TRBV27,TRBJ2-2,TRBD1,TGTGCCAGCAGTTTCGGGACAGGGGGCGAGGGGGAGCTGTTTTTT,CASSFGTGGEGELFF
few,TRBV7-2,TRBJ2-1,NA,TGTGCCAGCAGCTTAGTTTTACCGGGACACAATGAGCAGTTCTTC,CASSLVLPGHNEQFF
NA,TRBV24-1,TRBJ2-2,NA,TGTGCCACCAGTGGGGGGCTAGACAGCGCGAACACCGGGGAGCTGTTTTTT,CATSGGLDSANTGELFF
many,TRBV6-1,TRBJ2-5,TRBD1,TGTGCCAGCAGCCTCCCGGGACAGGGGTACGGAGAGACCCAGTACTTC,CASSLPGQGYGETQYF
few,TRBV5-6,TRBJ2-5,NA,TGTGCCAGCAGCTTGGAGTTGGTGGGCAGGGGCGCTGAAGAGACCCAGTACTTC,CASSLELVGRGAEETQYF
few,TRBV2,TRBJ1-1,TRBD1,TGTGCCAGCAGTGAGTACGGACAGGGGGCTTGGGAAGCTTTCTTT,CASSEYGQGAWEAFF
few,TRBV3-1,TRBJ2-5,NA,TGTGCCAGCAGCCAATTGCAAACCCAGTACTTC,CASSQLQTQYF
few,TRBV14,TRBJ2-7,TRBD2,TGTGCCAGCAGCCAAGATCAGGGACTAGCGGGAGTCCCCTCTCACTTC,CASSQDQGLAGVPSHF
many,TRBV7-9,TRBJ1-4,TRBD1,TGTGCCAGCAGCTACGGGACAGGGGCTGAAAAACTGTTTTTT,CASSYGTGAEKLFF
few,TRBV12-3/TRBV12-4,TRBJ2-2,NA,TGTGCCAGCAGCGTAGGGCCCCCGAACACCGGGGAGCTGTTTTTT,CASSVGPPNTGELFF
few,TRBV7-9,TRBJ1-1,NA,TGTGCCAGCAGCTCCCACCAGTGGACTGAAGCTTTCTTT,CASSSHQWTEAFF
NA,TRBV12-3/TRBV12-4,TRBJ2-7,NA,TGTGCCAGCAGACCCCCGGGAGCCTCATGGTACGAGCAGTACTTC,CASRPPGASWYEQYF
few,TRBV12-3/TRBV12-4,TRBJ2-1,NA,TGTGCCAGCACGGACCCAATCAACTACAATGAGCAGTTCTTC,CASTDPINYNEQFF
NA,TRBV11-2,TRBJ2-2,NA,TGTGCCAGCAGCTTAATGGGCAGCGGGAACACCGGGGAGCTGTTTTTT,CASSLMGSGNTGELFF
NA,TRBV12-3/TRBV12-4,TRBJ1-1,TRBD1,TGTGCCAGCAGTTTGCGGGACAGGCCCAACACTGAAGCTTTCTTT,CASSLRDRPNTEAFF
few,TRBV20-1,TRBJ1-1,NA,TGCAGTGCTAGAACAGACGCCCTGGGCACTGAAGCTTTCTTT,CSARTDALGTEAFF
few,TRBV28,TRBJ2-2,NA,TGTGCCAGCAGTTTAGCGGCGAGACCCACCGGGGAGCTGTTTTTT,CASSLAARPTGELFF
few,TRBV28,TRBJ1-1,NA,TGTGCCAGCAGATCTCCCACCCTATTTTTTGCTTTCTTT,CASRSPTLFFAFF
few,TRBV7-2,TRBJ2-5,NA,TGTGCCAGCAGCTTAGAGGGCAGGGCAGAGACCCAGTACTTC,CASSLEGRAETQYF
many,TRBV29-1,TRBJ1-5,NA,TGCAGCGTAAGGACTGGCAATCAGCCCCAGCATTTT,CSVRTGNQPQHF
NA,TRBV15,TRBJ2-7,TRBD1,TGCGCCACCAGCACACGGACAGGGGGGCGCGAGCAGTACTTC,CATSTRTGGREQYF
few,TRBV20-1,TRBJ2-3,TRBD2,TGCAGTGCTAGACCCCCATGGCCTAGCGGGGCCGGGGATACGCAGTATTTT,CSARPPWPSGAGDTQYF
few,TRBV7-2,TRBJ1-5,NA,TGTGCCAGCAGCTTCGGCGCGCGGGGCAATCAGCCCCAGCATTTT,CASSFGARGNQPQHF
few,TRBV12-3/TRBV12-4,TRBJ2-7,NA,TGTGCCAGCAGTTTAGCCCCGGAGGGGTCCTACGAGCAGTACTTC,CASSLAPEGSYEQYF
NA,TRBV5-1,TRBJ2-1,TRBD2,TGCGCCAGCAGTCTCTCTAGCGGCAGGATTAATGAGCAGTTCTTC,CASSLSSGRINEQFF
NA,TRBV3-1,TRBJ2-1,NA,TGTGCCAGCAGCCCCAGGACCCTTCCCTCGAATGAGCAGTTCTTC,CASSPRTLPSNEQFF